Shown below are 31 T cell receptor beta chains from a single sample sequenced in a study of OX40 agonist ivuxolimab in advanced cancers. Profiled with immunoSEQ multiplex PCR; TCRdb holds only in-frame clones, not every one. The table records just over 80,000 clones, around 90% of them present only once. Material: CD4+ or CD8+ T cells sorted from blood, obtained in a trial of the OX40 agonist ivuxolimab. These receptors came from an adult with an advanced solid tumor such as melanoma, head and neck, liver or kidney cancer.

V is TRBV2 and J is TRBJ2-7, with D uncertain. CDR1 and CDR2 from the germline V gene are SNHLY and FYNNEI. The CDR3 length is 12 residues. V lost 10 bases and J lost 0, with 10 bases in between. The CDR3 sequence: CATRANSYEQYF. CDR3 nucleotide sequence: TGTGCCACCAGAGCTAACTCCTACGAGCAGTACTTC.

The rearrangement links TRBV5-8 to TRBJ1-1; D remains unclear. Germline values: CDR1 SGHTS, CDR2 YDEGEE. CDR3 length: 14 residues. Between the trimmed V and J ends, which lost 1 base and 1 base, there was a span of 8 bases. The CDR3 nucleotides read TGTGCCAGCAGCTTGCGGAGACAGAACACTGAAGCTTTCTTT. Protein: CASSLRRQNTEAFF.

The V gene is TRBV7-2, the J gene TRBJ1-4, with TRBD1 identical over 9 bases. CDR1 SGHTA and CDR2 FQGNSA come from the germline V gene. V gave up 5 bases and J gave up 7 bases; unmatched junction bases: 5. The CDR3 consists of 14 residues. Here the CDR3 reads CASSPDRGPEKLFF. Written as DNA, the CDR3 is TGTGCCAGCAGCCCGGACAGGGGCCCTGAAAAACTGTTTTTT.

The V gene is TRBV6-5, the J gene TRBJ1-6, with D perhaps matching TRBD1 (5 bases). CDR3 length: 13 residues. Germline CDR1 and CDR2: MNHEY and SVGAGI. Between the trimmed V and J ends, which lost 2 bases and 10 bases, there was a span of 9 bases. CDR3 in amino acids: CASSYRGKSPLHF. The CDR3 DNA is TGTGCCAGCAGTTACAGGGGAAAGTCACCCCTCCACTTT.

This clone appeared once. The chain recombines TRBV7-2 with TRBJ1-2; 8 positions match TRBD1. The length of the CDR3 is 15 residues. CDR1 is SGHTA and CDR2 is FQGNSA in the germline V gene. With 5 bases clipped from V and 3 bases from J, the junction kept 8 bases outside the gene matches. The CDR3 DNA sequence: TGTGCCAGCAGCGCCCCGGACAGGGCCTACTATGGCTACACCTTC. Amino acids: CASSAPDRAYYGYTF.

This sequence joins TRBV5-1 and TRBJ2-3; D might be TRBD1 (5 bases). The CDR3 spans 14 residues. Germline values: CDR1 SGHRS, CDR2 YFSETQ. Trimming shortened V by 3 bases and J by 4 bases, and 12 bases separated the two germline ends. CDR3 amino acids: CASSSDTQADTQYF. For the CDR3, the DNA is TGCGCCAGCAGCTCGGACACCCAGGCAGATACGCAGTATTTT.

This clone was picked up one time. V gene TRBV10-3 combines with J gene TRBJ1-3; D might be TRBD1 (6 bases). The V gene lost 6 bases and the J gene lost 1 base, with 10 bases spanning the gap. CDR3 size: 14 residues. Per germline, CDR1 ENHRY and CDR2 SYGVKD. CDR3 amino acids: CAISPGTSGNTIYF. For the CDR3, the DNA is TGTGCCATCAGCCCCGGGACATCTGGAAACACCATATATTTT.

V is TRBV28 and J is TRBJ2-7; 9 nucleotides agree with TRBD2. CDR1 MDHEN and CDR2 SYDVKM come from the germline V gene. The CDR3 is 14 amino acids. V shed 9 bases, J shed 2 bases, and the junction held 8 bases outside the gene matches. Written as DNA, the CDR3 is TGTGCCAGTCATGAGGGCGGGAGGGCCTACGAGCAGTACTTC. Its translation is CASHEGGRAYEQYF. The full variable domain, with the rest looked up from reference TRBV28 and TRBJ2-7, is DVKVTQSSRYLVKRTGEKVFLECVQDMDHENMFWYRQDPGLGLRLIYFSYDVKMKEKGDIPEGYSVSREKKERFSLILESASTNQTSMYLCASHEGGRAYEQYFGPGTRLTVT.

This rearrangement joins TRBV7-2 to TRBJ2-1, with 8 bases that match TRBD2. Germline CDR1 is SGHTA and CDR2 is FQGNSA. Trimming cost V 1 base and J 8 bases; bases outside gene matches: 7. The CDR3 is 15 amino acids. CDR3 in amino acids: CASSLGAGVQYEQFF. CDR3 coding DNA: TGTGCCAGCAGCTTAGGAGCGGGAGTCCAATATGAGCAGTTCTTC.

The chain carries TRBV28 and TRBJ1-2; D ambiguous. V was pared by 2 bases and J by 6 bases, with 13 bases between. CDR1 is MDHEN and CDR2 is SYDVKM in the germline V gene. This CDR3 spans 14 amino acids. This CDR3 reads CASSLARFENGYTF. CDR3 DNA sequence: TGTGCCAGCAGTTTAGCCAGATTTGAAAATGGCTACACCTTC.

The chain uses TRBV6-5 and TRBJ2-7; 7 positions agree with TRBD1. The CDR3 sequence is 16 residues long. Germline values: CDR1 MNHEY, CDR2 SVGAGI. V lost 0 bases and J lost 2; bases outside the gene matches: 7. The CDR3, as DNA: TGTGCCAGCAGTTACTCAGCCACAGGGGCTACCTACGAGCAGTACTTC. This translates into CASSYSATGATYEQYF.

This clone appeared once. The same CDR3 is also encoded by other DNA sequences in this sample. The J gene is TRBJ2-7, the V gene TRBV7-2; 12 nucleotides match TRBD2. V lost 6 bases and J lost 2; bases outside the gene matches: 2. The CDR3 contains 14 residues. Germline V gives CDR1 SGHTA, CDR2 FQGNSA. The CDR3, as DNA: TGTGCCAGCAGTCTAGCGGGAGGGCCCTACGAGCAGTACTTC. Protein product: CASSLAGGPYEQYF. Full variable domain (remainder filled in from reference TRBV7-2 and TRBJ2-7): GAGVSQSPSNKVTEKGKDVELRCDPISGHTALYWYRQSLGQGLEFLIYFQGNSAPDKSGLPSDRFSAERTGGSVSTLTIQRTQQEDSAVYLCASSLAGGPYEQYFGPGTRLTVT.

The chain carries TRBV7-2 and TRBJ2-2, with 8 bases aligning to TRBD2. The CDR3 spans 15 residues. Germline lookup yields CDR1 SGHTA and CDR2 FQGNSA. V shed 1 base and J 4 bases; nucleotides not matched to a gene: 2. The CDR3 protein is CASSLGGRTTGELFF. The CDR3 DNA follows: TGTGCCAGCAGCTTAGGCGGGAGGACCACCGGGGAGCTGTTTTTT.

The gene calls are TRBV5-8 and TRBJ2-1; D gene unclear. The CDR3 length is 14 residues. V was trimmed by 0 bases and J by 10 bases, leaving 14 bases between them. Germline assignment: CDR1 SGHTS and CDR2 YDEGEE. CDR3 sequence: CASSLVSLMGEQFF. The CDR3 coding sequence is TGTGCCAGCAGCTTGGTATCCCTGATGGGGGAGCAGTTCTTC.

V gene TRBV5-4 combines with J gene TRBJ2-1; D unclear. The germline CDR1 and CDR2 sequences are SGHNT and YYREEE (reference sequence). V was pared by 4 bases and J by 13 bases, with 18 bases between. CDR3 size: 13 residues. For the CDR3, the DNA is TGTGCCAGCAGCCTCCCGGCGGATGGCGGACAGTTCTTC. Its protein is CASSLPADGGQFF. Full variable domain (remainder filled in from reference TRBV5-4 and TRBJ2-1): ETGVTQSPTHLIKTRGQQVTLRCSSQSGHNTVSWYQQALGQGPQFIFQYYREEENGRGNFPPRFSGLQFPNYSSELNVNALELDDSALYLCASSLPADGGQFFGPGTRLTVL.

This clone was detected a few times. The chain is built from TRBV5-1 and TRBJ1-1; D is perhaps TRBD1 (5 bases). Germline CDR1 and CDR2: SGHRS and YFSETQ. This CDR3 comprises 14 residues. The V and J ends lost 4 bases and 0 bases respectively, with 10 bases between them. CDR3 sequence: CASSGGTVNTEAFF. The CDR3 coding sequence is TGCGCCAGCAGCGGGGGGACGGTGAACACTGAAGCTTTCTTT.

V gene TRBV6-5 combines with J gene TRBJ1-2; D ambiguous. Germline CDR1 MNHEY, CDR2 SVGAGI. This CDR3 has 14 residues. V was clipped by 0 bases and J by 8 bases, with 13 bases between them. The DNA of the CDR3 is TGTGCCAGCAGTTACTCCGGCGGCCTGGCAGGCTACACCTTC. This encodes CASSYSGGLAGYTF.

The chain is built from TRBV30 and TRBJ2-7; D assignment may be TRBD1 or TRBD2 (5 bases each). V was pared by 2 bases and J by 0 bases, with 8 bases between. CDR3 length: 13 residues. The germline gives CDR1 GTSNPN, CDR2 SVGIG (reference sequence). CDR3 in DNA: TGTGCCTGGAGTCAGGGAGTCTCCTACGAGCAGTACTTC. Translation gives CAWSQGVSYEQYF.

This chain links TRBV5-5 with TRBJ2-7, with 7 bases that match TRBD1. The CDR3 is made up of 13 amino acids. Germline V gene data show CDR1 as SGHKS and CDR2 as YYEKEE (reference sequence). V lost 4 bases and J lost 6; bases outside the gene matches: 7. The CDR3 reads CASSTRQGGEQYF. CDR3 DNA: TGTGCCAGCAGCACGAGACAGGGTGGCGAGCAGTACTTC.

This chain links TRBV7-9 with TRBJ2-2, with a tentative D call TRBD1 (5 bases). Germline values: CDR1 SEHNR, CDR2 FQNEAQ (reference sequence). CDR3 length equals 16 residues. The germline V and J ends were trimmed by 7 bases and 5 bases, with 20 bases remaining between them. Here the CDR3 DNA reads TGTGCCAGCACCTTCTTGACGGGCCAGGGAACCGGGGAGCTGTTTTTT. Translating gives CASTFLTGQGTGELFF.

For this clone: An end of the junction does not agree with germline; a read error may underlie this. At the DNA level, this CDR3 is encoded by other sequences in the same sample as well. V is TRBV28 and J is TRBJ2-5; possible D gene TRBD1, 5 bases. Germline CDR1 MDHEN, CDR2 SYDVKM. The CDR3 has 13 residues. The CDR3 spells CASDRSRQETQYF. DNA of the CDR3: TGCGCCAGCGACAGAAGTCGACAAGAGACCCAGTACTTC.

V gene TRBV15 combines with J gene TRBJ1-5; D remains unclear. V gave up 0 bases and J gave up 2 bases, with 11 bases separating them. CDR1 is LNHNV, CDR2 YYDKDF, per germline (reference sequence). The CDR3 extends over 16 amino acids. The CDR3, as DNA: TGTGCCACCAGCAGAGATCTACCGGATCGCAATCAGCCCCAGCATTTT. The encoded protein is CATSRDLPDRNQPQHF.

This chain uses TRBV14 with TRBJ1-2; D may be TRBD1 (6 bases). Looked up from germline, CDR1 is SGHDN and CDR2 is FVKESK. The CDR3 sequence is 13 residues long. Trimming took off 6 bases at V and 4 bases at J, with 12 bases between the two ends. CDR3 residues: CASSRTEGYGYTF. CDR3 DNA: TGTGCCAGCAGTAGGACAGAGGGCTATGGCTACACCTTC.

This chain links TRBV5-4 with TRBJ1-1, with D perhaps matching TRBD1 (6 bases). CDR3 length: 16 residues. Trimming removed 1 base at V and 0 bases at J, with 13 bases between. CDR1 is SGHNT, CDR2 YYREEE, per germline (reference sequence). DNA for the CDR3: TGTGCCAGCAGCTTGAGCCAGGGGACCTTGAACACTGAAGCTTTCTTT. Residues: CASSLSQGTLNTEAFF.

The CDR3: CASSPYIGLADPRDTQYF. The CDR3, as DNA: TGTGCCAGCAGCCCGTATATTGGACTAGCGGACCCCCGCGATACGCAGTATTTT. This chain connects TRBV7-3 to TRBJ2-3, with 10 bases lining up with TRBD2. There are 18 residues in the CDR3. Germline CDR1 SGHTA, CDR2 FQGTGA. The ends lost 5 bases at V and 6 bases at J; junction bases unmatched: 17.

The chain recombines TRBV28 with TRBJ1-1; D call uncertain. Germline CDR1 reads MDHEN; CDR2 reads SYDVKM. CDR3 length: 13 residues. V dropped 5 bases and J dropped 1 base, with 8 bases sitting between them. CDR3 nucleotides: TGTGCCAGCAGTAGGCCAGAGAACACTGAAGCTTTCTTT. Its translation is CASSRPENTEAFF.

The J gene is TRBJ1-1, the V gene TRBV14, with TRBD1 identical over 8 bases. In germline, CDR1 is SGHDN, CDR2 FVKESK. The CDR3 loop spans 15 amino acids. The J segment lost 11 bases and the V segment lost 0 bases, leaving 11 bases of the junction unmatched. Written as DNA, the CDR3 is TGTGCCAGCAGCCAAGAGGGACAGGATAGAAATAGGGCTTTCTTT. This translates into CASSQEGQDRNRAFF.

The chain employs TRBV2 and TRBJ1-5; the D is unclear. CDR3 length: 13 amino acids. CDR1 is SNHLY, CDR2 FYNNEI, per germline. Trimming stripped 6 bases from V and 5 bases from J, with 11 bases between. The CDR3 coding sequence is TGTGCCAGCAGCTGGGGTCGCGATCAGCCCCAGCATTTT. It encodes CASSWGRDQPQHF.

This chain joins TRBV20-1 and TRBJ1-1; D is ambiguous. Trimming left V 4 bases short and J 3 bases short, with 6 bases between. CDR1 and CDR2 (germline): DFQATT, SNEGSKA (reference sequence). The CDR3 runs to 11 residues. The CDR3 DNA sequence: TGCAGTGCTAACGGGGACACTGAAGCTTTCTTT. This translates into CSANGDTEAFF.

The chain joins TRBV5-5 to TRBJ2-1; TRBD1 is a possible D gene (6 bases). Trimming pared 4 bases from V and 8 bases from J, leaving 16 bases between. The germline V gene encodes CDR1 SGHKS and CDR2 YYEKEE (reference sequence). This CDR3 spans 14 amino acids. The CDR3: CASSPGHRTDEQFF. DNA of the CDR3: TGTGCCAGCAGCCCGGGACATCGGACGGATGAGCAGTTCTTC.

The chain employs TRBV11-2 and TRBJ2-3; unclear D gene. The CDR3 is made up of 13 amino acids. The V gene lost 0 bases and the J gene lost 3 bases, with 4 bases spanning the gap. The germline gives CDR1 SGHAT, CDR2 FQNNGV. The CDR3: CASSLDRTDTQYF. The CDR3 nucleotides are TGTGCCAGCAGCTTAGACAGGACAGATACGCAGTATTTT.